The 7 T cell receptor beta chains in this list originate from one sample, sequenced in a study of blood T cell repertoires in COVID-19. Libraries were prepared by immunoSEQ multiplex PCR; TCRdb keeps only in-frame clonotypes and omits some of them. This repertoire shows more than 200,000 clones, 70% to 90% found once; its top ten account for roughly 5%. Sequencing used peripheral blood. The receptors were sampled from a woman aged 55 to 70 with COVID-19, enrolled during active disease.

This chain connects TRBV7-6 to TRBJ1-1; maybe TRBD1 (5 bases). This CDR3 has 13 residues. V was clipped by 10 bases and J by 6 bases, with 18 bases between them. CDR1 and CDR2 from the germline V gene are SGHVS and FNYEAQ. The CDR3: CATSLVAGAEAFF. CDR3 sequence (DNA): TGTGCCACCTCTCTTGTGGCGGGGGCTGAAGCTTTCTTT.

Details on this clone: At one end the junction does not follow the germline gene, possibly because of a read error. Here the CDR3 DNA reads TGTGCCAGCAGCTTATTGGAGGCTGAATATTCCCGTGAGCAGTTCTTC. This codes for CASSLLEAEYSREQFF. The chain employs TRBV27 and TRBJ2-1; D is possibly TRBD2 (5 bases). The V gene's germline CDR1 is MNHEY and CDR2 SMNVEV (reference sequence). There are 16 residues in the CDR3.

This chain uses TRBV5-8 with TRBJ2-1; 8 nucleotides match TRBD2. The CDR3 contains 16 residues. V was pared by 3 bases and J by 8 bases, with 13 bases of the junction left unmatched. From germline, CDR1 is SGHTS and CDR2 YDEGEE. The CDR3 DNA reads as TGTGCCAGCAGCTCCCTGGGGGTAGCGGGAAGGGATGAGCAGTTCTTC. Translating gives CASSSLGVAGRDEQFF.

The rearrangement joins TRBV12-3 or TRBV12-4 to TRBJ1-6; D gene unclear. V gave up 3 bases and J gave up 8 bases, with 5 bases separating them. This CDR3 has 12 residues. The CDR3 nucleotides are TGTGCCAGCAGTTTCTCGGATTCACCCCTCCACTTT. Its protein is CASSFSDSPLHF.

This clone was counted between two and nine times. The chain joins TRBV6-2 or TRBV6-3 to TRBJ2-1; 9 bases align to TRBD2. Germline CDR1 is MNHEY and CDR2 is SVGEGT. There are 15 residues in the CDR3. With V trimmed by 1 base and J by 6 bases, 4 bases remained unmatched. In DNA form, the CDR3 reads TGTGCCAGCAGTTACTTGCGCGGGAGGGCCAATGAGCAGTTCTTC. Protein product: CASSYLRGRANEQFF.

The rearrangement links TRBV11-2 to TRBJ1-1, with TRBD1 matching 8 bases. With 6 bases clipped from V and 1 base from J, the junction kept 4 bases outside the gene matches. The CDR3 consists of 14 residues. CDR1 SGHAT and CDR2 FQNNGV come from the germline V gene. Here the CDR3 DNA reads TGTGCCAGCAGTACCGGGACAGGGAACACTGAAGCTTTCTTT. It encodes CASSTGTGNTEAFF.

The chain employs TRBV29-1 and TRBJ1-1, with 9 bases matching TRBD1. The CDR3 is 14 residues long. The junction had 7 bases not matched to a gene; V was cut back by 4 bases and J by 4 bases. Germline CDR1 and CDR2: SQVTM and ANQGSEA. The CDR3 protein is CSVGRDRVFTEAFF. DNA of the CDR3: TGCAGCGTTGGGCGGGACAGGGTTTTCACTGAAGCTTTCTTT.